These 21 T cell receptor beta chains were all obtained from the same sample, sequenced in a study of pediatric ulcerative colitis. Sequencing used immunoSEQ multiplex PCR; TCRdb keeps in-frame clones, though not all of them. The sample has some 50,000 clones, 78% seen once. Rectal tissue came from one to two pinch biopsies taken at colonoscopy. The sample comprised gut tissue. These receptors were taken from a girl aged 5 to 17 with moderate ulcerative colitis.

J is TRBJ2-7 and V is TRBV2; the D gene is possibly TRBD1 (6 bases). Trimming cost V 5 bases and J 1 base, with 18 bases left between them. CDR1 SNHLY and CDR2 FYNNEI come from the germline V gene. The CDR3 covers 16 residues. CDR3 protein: CASSTNWDNGSYEQYF. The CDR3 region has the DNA TGTGCCAGCAGTACAAACTGGGACAACGGGTCCTACGAGCAGTACTTC.

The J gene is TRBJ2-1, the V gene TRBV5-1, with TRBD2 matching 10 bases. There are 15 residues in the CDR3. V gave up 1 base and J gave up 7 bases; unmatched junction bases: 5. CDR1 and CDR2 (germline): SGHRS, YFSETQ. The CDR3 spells CASSLLELAGNEQFF. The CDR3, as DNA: TGCGCCAGCAGCTTGTTAGAACTAGCGGGAAATGAGCAGTTCTTC.

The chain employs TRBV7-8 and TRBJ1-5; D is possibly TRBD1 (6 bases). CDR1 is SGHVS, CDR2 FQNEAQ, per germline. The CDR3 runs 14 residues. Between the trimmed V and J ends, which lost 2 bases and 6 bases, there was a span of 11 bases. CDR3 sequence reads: CASSLRGGVQPQHF. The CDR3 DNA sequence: TGTGCCAGCAGCTTAAGGGGGGGAGTTCAGCCCCAGCATTTT.

In DNA, the CDR3 is TGTGCCTGGAACCGGGATTTCAATCAGCCCCAGCATTTT. Translated, it gives CAWNRDFNQPQHF. The chain employs TRBV30 and TRBJ1-5, with unresolved D. Between the trimmed V and J ends, which lost 4 bases and 3 bases, there was a span of 10 bases. This CDR3 comprises 13 residues. The germline gives CDR1 GTSNPN, CDR2 SVGIG (reference sequence).

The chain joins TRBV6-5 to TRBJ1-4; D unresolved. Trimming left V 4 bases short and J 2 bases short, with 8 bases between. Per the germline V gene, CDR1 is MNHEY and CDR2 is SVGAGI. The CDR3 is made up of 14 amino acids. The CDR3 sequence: CASSSAVTNEKLFF. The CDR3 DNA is TGTGCCAGCAGTTCAGCAGTTACTAATGAAAAACTGTTTTTT.

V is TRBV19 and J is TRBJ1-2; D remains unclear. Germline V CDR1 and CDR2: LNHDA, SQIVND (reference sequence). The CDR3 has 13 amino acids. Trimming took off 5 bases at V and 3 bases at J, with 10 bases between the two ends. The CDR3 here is CASSRRLDYGYTF. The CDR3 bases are TGTGCCAGTAGTCGGAGATTAGACTATGGCTACACCTTC.

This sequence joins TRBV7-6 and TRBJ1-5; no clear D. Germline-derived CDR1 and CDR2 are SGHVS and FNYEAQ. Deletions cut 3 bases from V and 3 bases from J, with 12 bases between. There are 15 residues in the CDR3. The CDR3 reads CASSFANFHNQPQHF. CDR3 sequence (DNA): TGTGCCAGCAGCTTCGCGAACTTCCACAATCAGCCCCAGCATTTT.

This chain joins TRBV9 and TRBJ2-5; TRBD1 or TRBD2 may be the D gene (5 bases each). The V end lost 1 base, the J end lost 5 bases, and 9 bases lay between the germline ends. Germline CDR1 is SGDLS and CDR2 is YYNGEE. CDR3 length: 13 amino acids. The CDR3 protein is CASSVRGGETQYF. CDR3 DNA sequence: TGTGCCAGCAGCGTAAGGGGCGGGGAGACCCAGTACTTC.

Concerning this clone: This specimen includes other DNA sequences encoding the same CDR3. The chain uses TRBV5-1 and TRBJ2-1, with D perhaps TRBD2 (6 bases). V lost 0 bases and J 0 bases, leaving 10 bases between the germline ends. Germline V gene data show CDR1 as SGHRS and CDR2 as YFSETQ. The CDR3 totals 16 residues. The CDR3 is CASSLVAELSYNEQFF. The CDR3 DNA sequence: TGCGCCAGCAGCTTGGTAGCGGAACTCTCCTACAATGAGCAGTTCTTC.

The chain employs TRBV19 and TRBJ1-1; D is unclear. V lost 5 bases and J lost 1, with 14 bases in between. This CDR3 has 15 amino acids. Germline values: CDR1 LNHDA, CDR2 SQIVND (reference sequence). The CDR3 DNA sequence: TGTGCCAGTAGTGACCCAAGGGCGGGGAACACTGAAGCTTTCTTT. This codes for CASSDPRAGNTEAFF.

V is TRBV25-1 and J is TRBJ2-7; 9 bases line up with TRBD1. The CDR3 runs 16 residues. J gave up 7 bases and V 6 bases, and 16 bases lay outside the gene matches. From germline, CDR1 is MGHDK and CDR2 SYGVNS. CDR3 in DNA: TGTGCCAGCAGCGCCGGGACAGGGAGGATGACGTGGGAGCAGTACTTC. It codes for CASSAGTGRMTWEQYF.

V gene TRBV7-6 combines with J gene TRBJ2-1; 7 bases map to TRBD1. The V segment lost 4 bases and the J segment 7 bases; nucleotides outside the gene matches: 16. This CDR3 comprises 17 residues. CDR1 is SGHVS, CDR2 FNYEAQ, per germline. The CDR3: CASSSAGWQGVGNEQFF. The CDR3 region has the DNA TGTGCCAGCAGCTCGGCCGGGTGGCAGGGGGTGGGGAATGAGCAGTTCTTC.

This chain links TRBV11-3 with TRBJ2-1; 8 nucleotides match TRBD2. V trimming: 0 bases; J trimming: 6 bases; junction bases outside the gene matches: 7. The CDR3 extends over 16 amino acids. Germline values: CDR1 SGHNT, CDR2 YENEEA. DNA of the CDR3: TGTGCCAGCAGCTTAGAAGGCCCTAGCGGGTTCAATGAGCAGTTCTTC. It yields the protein CASSLEGPSGFNEQFF. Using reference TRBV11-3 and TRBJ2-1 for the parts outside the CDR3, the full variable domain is EAGVVQSPRYKIIEKKQPVAFWCNPISGHNTLYWYLQNLGQGPELLIRYENEEAVDDSQLPKDRFSAERLKGVDSTLKIQPAELGDSAVYLCASSLEGPSGFNEQFFGPGTRLTVL.

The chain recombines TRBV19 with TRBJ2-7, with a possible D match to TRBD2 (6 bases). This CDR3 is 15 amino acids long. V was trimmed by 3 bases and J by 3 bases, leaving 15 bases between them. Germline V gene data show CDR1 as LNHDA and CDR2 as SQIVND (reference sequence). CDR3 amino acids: CASSIGWDLSYEQYF. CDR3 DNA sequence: TGTGCCAGTAGTATTGGGTGGGACTTAAGCTACGAGCAGTACTTC. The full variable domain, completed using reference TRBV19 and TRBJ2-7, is DGGITQSPKYLFRKEGQNVTLSCEQNLNHDAMYWYRQDPGQGLRLIYYSQIVNDFQKGDIAEGYSVSREKKESFPLTVTSAQKNPTAFYLCASSIGWDLSYEQYFGPGTRLTVT.

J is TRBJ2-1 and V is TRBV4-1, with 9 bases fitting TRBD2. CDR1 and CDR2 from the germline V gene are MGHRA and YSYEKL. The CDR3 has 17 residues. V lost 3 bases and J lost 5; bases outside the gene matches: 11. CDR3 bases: TGCGCCAGCAGCCAGACTAGCGGATCCTACGTCGACAATGAGCAGTTCTTC. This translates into CASSQTSGSYVDNEQFF.

CDR3 region: CASSLYRGGTEAFF. CDR3 sequence (DNA): TGTGCCAGCAGCTTATACAGGGGAGGCACTGAAGCTTTCTTT. The genes are TRBV11-2 and TRBJ1-1; 7 bases map to TRBD1. V lost 2 bases, J lost 4 bases, and 4 bases stayed unmatched. Germline CDR1 is SGHAT and CDR2 is FQNNGV. CDR3 length: 14 residues.

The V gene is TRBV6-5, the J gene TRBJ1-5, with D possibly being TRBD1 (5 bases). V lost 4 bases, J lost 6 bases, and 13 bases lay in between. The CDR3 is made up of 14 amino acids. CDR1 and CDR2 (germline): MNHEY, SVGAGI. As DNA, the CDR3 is TGTGCCAGCAGTTCTTACGGGGCGGGTCAGCCCCAGCATTTT. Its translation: CASSSYGAGQPQHF.

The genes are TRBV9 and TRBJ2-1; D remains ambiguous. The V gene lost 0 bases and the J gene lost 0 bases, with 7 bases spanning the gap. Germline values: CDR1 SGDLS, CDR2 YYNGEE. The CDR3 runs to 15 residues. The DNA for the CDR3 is TGTGCCAGCAGCGTAGGGTCTAGCTCCTACAATGAGCAGTTCTTC. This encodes CASSVGSSSYNEQFF.

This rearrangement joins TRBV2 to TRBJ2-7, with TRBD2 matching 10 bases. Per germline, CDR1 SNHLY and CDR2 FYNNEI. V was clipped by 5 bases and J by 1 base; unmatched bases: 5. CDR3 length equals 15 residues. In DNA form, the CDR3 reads TGTGCCAGCAGTTTTATAGCGGGAGGTTCCTACGAGCAGTACTTC. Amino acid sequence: CASSFIAGGSYEQYF.

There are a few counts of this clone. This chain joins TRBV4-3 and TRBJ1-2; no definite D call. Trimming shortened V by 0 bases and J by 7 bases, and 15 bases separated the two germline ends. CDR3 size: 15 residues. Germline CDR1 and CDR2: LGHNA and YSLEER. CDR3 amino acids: CASSQDRFRRAGYTF. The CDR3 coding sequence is TGCGCCAGCAGCCAAGATCGCTTCAGGAGGGCTGGCTACACCTTC.

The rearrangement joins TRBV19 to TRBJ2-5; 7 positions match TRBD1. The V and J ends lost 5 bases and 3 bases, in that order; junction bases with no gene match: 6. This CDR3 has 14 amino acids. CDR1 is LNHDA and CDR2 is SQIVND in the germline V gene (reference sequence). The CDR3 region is CASSQHRGEETQYF. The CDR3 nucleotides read TGTGCCAGTAGTCAACACAGGGGAGAAGAGACCCAGTACTTC.